This TCR beta chain comes out of a study of shared clonotypes between healthy human individuals. V lost 8 bases to trimming and J lost 3 bases; unmatched junction nucleotides: 1. The CDR3 is 11 amino acids. The germline V gene encodes CDR1 LNHDA and CDR2 SQIVND (reference sequence). Clones were sequenced by immunoSEQ multiplex PCR, and TCRdb holds only the in-frame ones, with some missing. The data show some 1.5 million clones, 95% to 99% seen once. General study results and limits: Generally, estimated richness proved larger in naive subsets than it did in memory subsets.

As to this clone: The antigen remains unidentified.

The sequence derives from a man between 25 and 39 years old in good health. Input material: naive CD4+ T cells sorted from blood. Described subset: CD45RA+ positively selected. The V call is TRBV19, the J call TRBJ2-7; 7 bases fit TRBD2. In DNA, the CDR3 is TGTGCCAGTGGGGAGGGCTACGAGCAGTACTTC. Translated, it gives CASGEGYEQYF.